The rows below give T cell receptor beta chains drawn from one sample of a study of early T cells in non-severe SARS-CoV-2 infection. TCRdb ran MiXCR on the 5' RACE reads and lists one entry per CDR3 protein. The data contain approximately 66,000 distinct CDR3 sequences, approximately 12% of them singletons. Input material: whole blood. These receptors were collected from an adult who was a healthcare worker with PCR-confirmed SARS-CoV-2 infection or an uninfected control (not recorded which). Both conserved end residues are part of each CDR3. The D gene is left open where the match is weak. Clone size appears in some rows only: once, few, many, or a class for an expanded clone.

TRBV3-1	TRBJ2-5	.	.	TGTGCCAGCAGCCAACGACGCGGGACCCAGTACTTC	CASSQRRGTQYF
TRBV7-7	TRBJ2-5	.	.	TGTGCTAGCAGCCAACAGTCGGGGCAAGAGACCCAGTACTTC	CASSQQSGQETQYF
TRBV11-2	TRBJ2-7	few	.	TGTGCCAGCAGCACCCCGACGCAGCCACACCAAAACGCGTACTTC	CASSTPTQPHQNAYF
TRBV20-1	TRBJ1-4	many	.	TGCAGTGCCCCAGGGGATGCAACTAATGAAAAACTGTTTTTT	CSAPGDATNEKLFF
TRBV4-1	TRBJ2-2	many	.	TGCGCCAGCAGCCAAGATTTCCGTAAACCGAACACCGGGGAGCTGTTTTTT	CASSQDFRKPNTGELFF
TRBV27	TRBJ2-2	.	.	TGTGCCAGCAGTAGCGGTATGAACACCGGGGAGCTGTTTTTT	CASSSGMNTGELFF
TRBV7-2	TRBJ2-3	few	TRBD2	TGTGCCAGCAGTTCTACGGGACTAGCGGGGGGGCTGACAGATACGCAGTATTTT	CASSSTGLAGGLTDTQYF
TRBV5-1	TRBJ1-1	few	TRBD1	TGCGCCAGCAGCTTGGAGGGGGCGGGCACTGAAGCTTTCTTT	CASSLEGAGTEAFF
TRBV6-5	TRBJ2-5	many	.	TGTGCCACCACGGGTGACGCCAATCAAGAGACCCAGTACTTC	CATTGDANQETQYF
TRBV27	TRBJ1-2	many	.	TGTGCCAGCAGTTTCACCCCGTCGGAGGATAGAGGCTACACCTTC	CASSFTPSEDRGYTF